Presented here are 14 T cell receptor beta chains from one specimen sequenced in a study of regulatory T cells in long-lasting Graves disease. iRepertoire HTBI primers and Arm-PCR of CDR3 regions built TCR beta libraries. TCRdb re-called the multiplex PCR reads through MiXCR, storing one row per CDR3 protein. The sample yields a few hundred thousand distinct CDR3 sequences, roughly 15% seen once. Specified time point: newly diagnosed GD, antithyroid drugs for less than 3 months. Extracted RNA from PBMCs served as the source of the TCR library. These data were also filed under a second study, of T cells in Graves' hyperthyroidism and ophthalmopathy.

The source was peripheral blood mononuclear cells (PBMCs), collected at new diagnosis, from a patient treated with antithyroid drugs. These receptors were collected from a woman aged 18 to 35 with Graves disease.

This clonotype has more than one count but fewer than ten. The rearrangement joins TRBV6-2 or TRBV6-3 to TRBJ2-7, with D uncertain. Trimming removed 6 bases at V and 3 bases at J, with 15 bases between. CDR1 and CDR2 from the germline V gene are MNHEY and SVGEGT. The CDR3 is 14 residues long. CDR3: CASSYPTAVYEQYF. In DNA, the CDR3 is TGTGCCAGCAGCTACCCGACTGCCGTCTACGAGCAGTACTTC.

This clonotype came up many times. The chain couples TRBV2 to TRBJ2-7; possible D gene TRBD1, 5 bases. The CDR3 totals 13 residues. V shed 8 bases and J shed 5 bases, with 16 bases lying between them. CDR1 and CDR2 from the germline V gene are SNHLY and FYNNEI. The CDR3 DNA follows: TGTGCCAGCGACGCGGCAGGGTTTCACGAGCAGTACTTC. Protein sequence: CASDAAGFHEQYF.

This clonotype came up many times. The gene calls are TRBV20-1 and TRBJ2-2, with 9 bases identical to TRBD2. Germline-derived CDR1 and CDR2 are DFQATT and SNEGSKA (reference sequence). After removal of 5 bases from V and 2 bases from J, the junction contained 6 bases not matched to a gene. This CDR3 has 15 amino acids. The CDR3 region is CSAPLAGSNTGELFF. The CDR3 nucleotides are TGCAGTGCTCCCCTAGCGGGAAGTAACACCGGGGAGCTGTTTTTT.

This clonotype showed up just a few times. The chain joins TRBV2 to TRBJ1-5, with 11 bases fitting TRBD1. Germline V CDR1 and CDR2: SNHLY, FYNNEI. V gave up 7 bases and J gave up 6 bases; unmatched junction bases: 11. The CDR3 is made up of 16 amino acids. CDR3 region: CASKLLDRGQSQPQHF. The CDR3 DNA follows: TGTGCCAGCAAACTCCTGGACAGGGGGCAAAGTCAGCCCCAGCATTTT.

V and J are TRBV30 and TRBJ2-1; 8 bases line up with TRBD1. Germline values: CDR1 GTSNPN, CDR2 SVGIG (reference sequence). This CDR3 has 14 amino acids. After removal of 3 bases from V and 8 bases from J, the junction contained 9 bases not matched to a gene. The CDR3 region is CAWRPDRVGHEQFF. Here the CDR3 DNA reads TGTGCCTGGAGACCGGACAGGGTTGGCCATGAGCAGTTCTTC.

This clonotype showed up just a few times. The rearrangement links TRBV5-1 to TRBJ2-5; 10 bases align to TRBD2. The V and J ends lost 2 bases and 3 bases, in that order; junction bases with no gene match: 4. Germline V gene lookup returns CDR1 SGHRS and CDR2 YFSETQ. The CDR3 length is 15 residues. This CDR3 reads CASSFSGRAEETQYF. The CDR3, as DNA: TGCGCCAGCAGCTTCAGCGGGAGGGCTGAAGAGACCCAGTACTTC.

This clonotype was seen a handful of times. A much larger clone lies a single base off, so this may be a read error. The chain uses TRBV7-6 and TRBJ2-1; 10 nucleotides agree with TRBD2. V lost 2 bases to trimming and J lost 7 bases; unmatched junction nucleotides: 5. This CDR3 contains 15 residues. CDR1 is SGHVS, CDR2 FNYEAQ, per germline. The CDR3 DNA is TGTGCCAGCAGCTTACGAGCGGGAGGGCCGAATGAGCAGTTCTTC. This sequence encodes CASSLRAGGPNEQFF.

This clonotype was observed at least ten times. The chain couples TRBV7-2 to TRBJ2-1; 7 nucleotides align to TRBD1. Germline V gives CDR1 SGHTA, CDR2 FQGNSA. The V gene end was trimmed by 1 base and the J gene end by 0 bases; junction bases not matched to a gene: 6. CDR3 length equals 17 residues. The chain's CDR3 is CASSLEGAVSSYNEQFF. DNA for the CDR3: TGTGCCAGCAGCTTAGAGGGGGCGGTAAGCTCCTACAATGAGCAGTTCTTC.

The table lists this clonotype with many counts. The chain uses TRBV28 and TRBJ1-5, with D hard to call. CDR1 and CDR2 (germline): MDHEN, SYDVKM. The CDR3 is 16 residues long. V shed 1 base and J shed 0 bases, with 10 bases lying between them. The CDR3 sequence: CASSLYPDYSNQPQHF. CDR3 DNA: TGTGCCAGCAGTTTATACCCAGACTATAGCAATCAGCCCCAGCATTTT. Using reference TRBV28 and TRBJ1-5 for the parts outside the CDR3, the full variable domain is DVKVTQSSRYLVKRTGEKVFLECVQDMDHENMFWYRQDPGLGLRLIYFSYDVKMKEKGDIPEGYSVSREKKERFSLILESASTNQTSMYLCASSLYPDYSNQPQHFGDGTRLSIL.

The table lists this clonotype with many counts. Here the CDR3 DNA reads TGCAGTGCTAGAGAGGGGGGAAATCAGCCCCAGCATTTT. Its translation: CSAREGGNQPQHF. This rearrangement joins TRBV20-1 to TRBJ1-5, with D maybe TRBD1 (5 bases). V lost 0 bases, J lost 4 bases, and 7 bases lay in between. The CDR3 has 13 residues. Germline V CDR1 and CDR2: DFQATT, SNEGSKA (reference sequence).

This clonotype has just one count. One base away lies a much larger clone, so this may be a sequencing read error. V gene TRBV20-1 combines with J gene TRBJ2-1; 9 bases fit TRBD1. CDR3 size: 14 residues. Germline V CDR1 and CDR2: DFQATT, SNEGSKA (reference sequence). V lost 5 bases and J lost 2; bases outside the gene matches: 4. CDR3: CSALTGGTYNEQFF. CDR3 coding DNA: TGCAGTGCTTTGACAGGGGGTACCTACAATGAGCAGTTCTTC.

This clonotype has a count of ten or more. This chain connects TRBV20-1 to TRBJ2-7, with TRBD2 identical over 8 bases. The V segment lost 6 bases and the J segment 3 bases; nucleotides outside the gene matches: 13. The germline CDR1 and CDR2 sequences are DFQATT and SNEGSKA (reference sequence). CDR3 size: 15 residues. DNA for the CDR3: TGCAGTGCAGTCCCCCCCACTAGCGGAAACTACGAGCAGTACTTC. Amino acids: CSAVPPTSGNYEQYF.

This clonotype has just a few counts. The chain couples TRBV29-1 to TRBJ1-1; TRBD1 might be the D (5 bases). V was shortened by 6 bases and J by 3 bases, with 14 bases between the two germline ends. The germline gives CDR1 SQVTM, CDR2 ANQGSEA. This CDR3 spans 13 amino acids. The CDR3 loop reads CSVLRGEHTEAFF. The DNA for the CDR3 is TGCAGCGTCTTACGGGGGGAGCACACTGAAGCTTTCTTT.

V is TRBV15 and J is TRBJ2-3, with D perhaps matching TRBD2 (6 bases). CDR1 and CDR2 from the germline V gene are LNHNV and YYDKDF (reference sequence). This CDR3 is built from 16 residues. Between the trimmed V and J ends, which lost 1 base and 8 bases, there was a span of 19 bases. As DNA, the CDR3 is TGTGCCACCAGCAGAGGGGACTTCACGAGGGGCGGTACGCAGTATTTT. It codes for CATSRGDFTRGGTQYF.